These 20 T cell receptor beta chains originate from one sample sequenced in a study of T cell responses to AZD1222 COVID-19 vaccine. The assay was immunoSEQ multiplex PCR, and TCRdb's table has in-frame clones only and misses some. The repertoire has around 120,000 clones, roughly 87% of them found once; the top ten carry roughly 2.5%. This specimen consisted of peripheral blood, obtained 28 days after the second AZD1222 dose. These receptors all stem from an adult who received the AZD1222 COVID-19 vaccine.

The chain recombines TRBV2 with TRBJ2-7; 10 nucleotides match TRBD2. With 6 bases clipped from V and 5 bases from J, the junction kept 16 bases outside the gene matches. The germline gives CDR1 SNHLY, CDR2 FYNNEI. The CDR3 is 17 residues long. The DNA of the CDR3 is TGTGCCAGCAGATTACAGGGAGGTTTTAGCGGGAGGAACGAGCAGTACTTC. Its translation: CASRLQGGFSGRNEQYF.

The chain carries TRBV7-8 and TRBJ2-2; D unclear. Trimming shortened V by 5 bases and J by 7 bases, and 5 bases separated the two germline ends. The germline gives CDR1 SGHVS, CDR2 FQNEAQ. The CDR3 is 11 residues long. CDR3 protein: CASSRGGELFF. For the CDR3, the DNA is TGTGCCAGCAGCCGTGGCGGGGAGCTGTTTTTT.

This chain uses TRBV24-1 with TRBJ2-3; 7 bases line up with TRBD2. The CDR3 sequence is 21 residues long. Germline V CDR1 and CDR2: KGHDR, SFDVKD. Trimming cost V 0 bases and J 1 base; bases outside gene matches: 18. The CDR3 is CATSDLVPERGGGECTDTQYF. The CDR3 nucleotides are TGTGCCACCAGTGATTTGGTCCCGGAGAGGGGCGGGGGAGAATGCACAGATACGCAGTATTTT.

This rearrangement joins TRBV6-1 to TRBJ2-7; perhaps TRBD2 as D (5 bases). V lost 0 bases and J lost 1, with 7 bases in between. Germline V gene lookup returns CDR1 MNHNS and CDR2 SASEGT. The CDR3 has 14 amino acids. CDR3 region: CASSEAGESYEQYF. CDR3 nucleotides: TGTGCCAGCAGTGAAGCTGGGGAGTCCTACGAGCAGTACTTC.

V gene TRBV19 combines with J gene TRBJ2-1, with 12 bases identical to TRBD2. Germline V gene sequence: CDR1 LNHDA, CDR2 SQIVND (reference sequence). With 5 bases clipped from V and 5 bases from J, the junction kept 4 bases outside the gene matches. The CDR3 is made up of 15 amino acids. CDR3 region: CASSSSGRDDNEQFF. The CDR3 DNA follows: TGTGCCAGTAGTTCTAGCGGGAGGGATGACAATGAGCAGTTCTTC. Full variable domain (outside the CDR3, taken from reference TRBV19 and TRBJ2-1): DGGITQSPKYLFRKEGQNVTLSCEQNLNHDAMYWYRQDPGQGLRLIYYSQIVNDFQKGDIAEGYSVSREKKESFPLTVTSAQKNPTAFYLCASSSSGRDDNEQFFGPGTRLTVL.

CDR3 coding DNA: TGTGCCAGCAGTCCTAAGGGACGCAATAGCAATCAGCCCCAGCATTTT. Its translation: CASSPKGRNSNQPQHF. The chain employs TRBV21-1 and TRBJ1-5. TRBV21-1 is classified as a pseudogene. The CDR3 consists of 16 residues.

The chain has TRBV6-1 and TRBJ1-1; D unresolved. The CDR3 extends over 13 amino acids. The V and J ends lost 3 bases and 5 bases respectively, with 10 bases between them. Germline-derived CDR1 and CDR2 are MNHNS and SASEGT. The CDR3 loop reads CASSESGWTEAFF. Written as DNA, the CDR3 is TGTGCCAGCAGTGAGTCGGGTTGGACTGAAGCTTTCTTT.

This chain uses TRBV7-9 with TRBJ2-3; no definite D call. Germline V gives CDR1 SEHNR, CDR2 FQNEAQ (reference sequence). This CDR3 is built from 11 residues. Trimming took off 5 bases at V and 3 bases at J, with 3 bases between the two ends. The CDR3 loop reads CASSQTDTQYF. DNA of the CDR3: TGTGCCAGCAGCCAAACAGATACGCAGTATTTT.

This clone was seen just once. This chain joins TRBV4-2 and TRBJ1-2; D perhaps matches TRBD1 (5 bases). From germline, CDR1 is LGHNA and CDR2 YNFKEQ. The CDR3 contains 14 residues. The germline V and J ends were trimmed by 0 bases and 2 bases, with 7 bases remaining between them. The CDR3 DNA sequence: TGTGCCAGCAGCCAAGATCCAGGGAACTATGGCTACACCTTC. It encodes CASSQDPGNYGYTF.

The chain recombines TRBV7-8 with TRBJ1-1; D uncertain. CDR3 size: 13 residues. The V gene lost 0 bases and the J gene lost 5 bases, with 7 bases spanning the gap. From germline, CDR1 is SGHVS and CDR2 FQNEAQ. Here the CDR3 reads CASSLAGMTEAFF. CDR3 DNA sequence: TGTGCCAGCAGCTTAGCAGGGATGACTGAAGCTTTCTTT. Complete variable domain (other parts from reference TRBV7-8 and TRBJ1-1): GAGVSQSPRYKVAKRGQDVALRCDPISGHVSLFWYQQALGQGPEFLTYFQNEAQLDKSGLPSDRFFAERPEGSVSTLKIQRTQQEDSAVYLCASSLAGMTEAFFGQGTRLTVV.

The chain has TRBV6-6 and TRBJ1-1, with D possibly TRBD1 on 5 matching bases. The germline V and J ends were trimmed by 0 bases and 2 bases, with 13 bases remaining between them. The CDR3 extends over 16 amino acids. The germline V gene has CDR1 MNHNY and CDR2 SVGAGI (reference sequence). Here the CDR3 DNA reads TGTGCCAGCAGTTACTCTGCAGGGCTAGGAAACACTGAAGCTTTCTTT. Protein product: CASSYSAGLGNTEAFF.

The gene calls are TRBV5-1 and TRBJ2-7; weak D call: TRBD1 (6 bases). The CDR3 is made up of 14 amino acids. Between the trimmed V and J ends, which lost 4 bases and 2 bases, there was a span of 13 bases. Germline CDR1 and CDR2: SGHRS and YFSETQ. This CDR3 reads CASSPRTDPYEQYF. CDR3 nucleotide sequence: TGCGCCAGCAGCCCCCGGACAGACCCCTACGAGCAGTACTTC.

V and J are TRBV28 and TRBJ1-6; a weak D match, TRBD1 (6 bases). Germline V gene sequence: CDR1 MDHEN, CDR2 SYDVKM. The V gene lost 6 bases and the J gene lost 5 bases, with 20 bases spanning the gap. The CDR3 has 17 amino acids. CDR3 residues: CASRFTNRVYHNSPLHF. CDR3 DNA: TGTGCCAGCAGGTTTACAAACAGGGTCTACCATAATTCACCCCTCCACTTT.

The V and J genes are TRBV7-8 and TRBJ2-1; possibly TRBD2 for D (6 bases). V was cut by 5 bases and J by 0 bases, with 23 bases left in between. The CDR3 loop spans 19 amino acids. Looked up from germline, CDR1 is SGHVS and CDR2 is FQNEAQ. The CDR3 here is CASSVKIGGKMSSYNEQFF. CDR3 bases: TGTGCCAGCAGCGTTAAAATCGGCGGGAAGATGAGCTCCTACAATGAGCAGTTCTTC.

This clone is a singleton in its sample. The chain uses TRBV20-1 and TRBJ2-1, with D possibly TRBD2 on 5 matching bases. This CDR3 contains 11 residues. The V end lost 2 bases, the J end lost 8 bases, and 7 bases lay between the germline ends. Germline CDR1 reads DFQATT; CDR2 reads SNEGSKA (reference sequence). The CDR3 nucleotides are TGCAGTGCTAGACGCGGGTATGAGCAGTTCTTC. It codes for CSARRGYEQFF.

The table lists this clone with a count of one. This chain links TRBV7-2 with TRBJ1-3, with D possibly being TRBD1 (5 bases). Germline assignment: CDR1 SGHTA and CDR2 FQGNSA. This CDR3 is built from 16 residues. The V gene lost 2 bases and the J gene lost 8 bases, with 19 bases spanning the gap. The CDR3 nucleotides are TGTGCCAGCAGCTTAAACGGGGCAGCGGTCGTGGACACCATATATTTT. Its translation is CASSLNGAAVVDTIYF.

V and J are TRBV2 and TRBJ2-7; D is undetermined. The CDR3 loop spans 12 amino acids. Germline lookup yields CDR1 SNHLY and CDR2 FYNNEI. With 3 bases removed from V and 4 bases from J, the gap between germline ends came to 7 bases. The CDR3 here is CASSDDNYEQYF. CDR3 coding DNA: TGTGCCAGCAGTGACGACAATTACGAGCAGTACTTC. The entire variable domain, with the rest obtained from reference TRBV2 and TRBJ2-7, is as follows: EPEVTQTPSHQVTQMGQEVILRCVPISNHLYFYWYRQILGQKVEFLVSFYNNEISEKSEIFDDQFSVERPDGSNFTLKIRSTKLEDSAMYFCASSDDNYEQYFGPGTRLTVT.

The CDR3 sequence: CASSLALGDADTQYF. In DNA form, the CDR3 reads TGCGCCAGCAGCTTGGCCCTCGGGGACGCAGATACGCAGTATTTT. This chain uses TRBV5-1 with TRBJ2-3; D may correspond to TRBD1 or TRBD2 (5 bases each). Germline assignment: CDR1 SGHRS and CDR2 YFSETQ. The CDR3 has 15 amino acids. Trimming took 0 bases from V and 4 from J, leaving 12 bases between them.

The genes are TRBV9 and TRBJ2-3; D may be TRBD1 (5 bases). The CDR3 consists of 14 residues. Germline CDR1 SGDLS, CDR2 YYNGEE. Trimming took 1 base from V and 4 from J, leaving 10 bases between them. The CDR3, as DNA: TGTGCCAGCAGCGTATTGACAGATTCAGATACGCAGTATTTT. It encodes CASSVLTDSDTQYF.

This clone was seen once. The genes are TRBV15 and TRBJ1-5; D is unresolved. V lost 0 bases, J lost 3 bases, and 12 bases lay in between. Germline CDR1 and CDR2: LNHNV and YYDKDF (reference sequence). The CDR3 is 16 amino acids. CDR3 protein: CATSRDYRTDNQPQHF. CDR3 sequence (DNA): TGTGCCACCAGCAGAGATTACAGAACTGACAATCAGCCCCAGCATTTT. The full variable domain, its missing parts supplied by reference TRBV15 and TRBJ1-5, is DAMVIQNPRYQVTQFGKPVTLSCSQTLNHNVMYWYQQKSSQAPKLLFHYYDKDFNNEADTPDNFQSRRPNTSFCFLDIRSPGLGDTAMYLCATSRDYRTDNQPQHFGDGTRLSIL.